This TCR beta chain was identified during a study of PD-1 blockade in classical Hodgkin lymphoma. Background on the study: Intravenous infusions of nivolumab 3 mg/kg reached patients every 2 weeks.

The V gene's germline CDR1 is SGHRS and CDR2 YFSETQ. The V gene lost 0 bases and the J gene lost 2 bases, with 9 bases spanning the gap. This CDR3 is built from 14 residues. TCRdb's table, derived via immunoSEQ multiplex PCR, lists solely in-frame clones and lacks some. Here the sample spans 39,000 or so clones, around 87% being singletons. Each patient relapsed following autologous stem cell transplantation, and prior brentuximab vedotin exposure differed. Study findings and constraints: The baseline diversity of complete responders showed similarity to that of newly diagnosed patients.

The sample holds a few counts of this clone. Its cognate antigen is unknown. This chain joins TRBV5-1 and TRBJ2-7; D unclear. The material was peripheral blood mononuclear cells (PBMCs), obtained before the second cycle of nivolumab. The sequence came from a human donor with classical Hodgkin lymphoma. The CDR3, as DNA: TGCGCCAGCAGCTTGGGTTGGGGTGCCTACGAGCAGTACTTC. Translating it yields CASSLGWGAYEQYF.